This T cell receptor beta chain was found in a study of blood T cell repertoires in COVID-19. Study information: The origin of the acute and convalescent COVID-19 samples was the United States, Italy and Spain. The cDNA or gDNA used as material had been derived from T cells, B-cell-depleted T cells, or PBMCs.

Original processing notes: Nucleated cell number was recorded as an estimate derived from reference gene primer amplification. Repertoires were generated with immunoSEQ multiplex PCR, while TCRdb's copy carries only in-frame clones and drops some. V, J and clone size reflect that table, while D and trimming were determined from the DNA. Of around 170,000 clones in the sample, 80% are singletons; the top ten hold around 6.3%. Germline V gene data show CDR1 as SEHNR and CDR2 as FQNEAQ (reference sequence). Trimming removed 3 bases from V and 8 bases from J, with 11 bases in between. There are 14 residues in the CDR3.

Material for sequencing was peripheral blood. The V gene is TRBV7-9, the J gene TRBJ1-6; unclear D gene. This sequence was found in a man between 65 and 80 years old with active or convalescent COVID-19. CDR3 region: CASSLSSDHSPLHF. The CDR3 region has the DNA TGTGCCAGCAGCTTGAGCTCCGATCATTCACCCCTCCACTTT.